The source of this T cell receptor beta chain is a study of blood T cells in healthy people across ages. Primed by a sample-barcoded 5' primer and a J-beta primer mix, a second PCR proceeded for roughly 7 to 12 cycles. One entry per CDR3 protein, called by TCRdb with MiXCR from the 5' RACE reads. The data hold 650,000 to 800,000 distinct CDR3 sequences, with around 45% observed a single time. The donors, healthy Caucasians from Russia, were aged roughly 6 to 90. No fewer than 7 million PBMCs went into each sample. V was pared by 4 bases and J by 0 bases, with 13 bases between. CDR3 length: 15 residues. CDR1 and CDR2 from the germline V gene are DFQATT and SNEGSKA (reference sequence).

This TCR came from a man in his fifties or sixties in good health. The chain carries TRBV20-1 and TRBJ1-5; the D gene is possibly TRBD1 (6 bases). The sequenced sample consisted of blood. The CDR3 sequence: CSAITYRDSNQPQHF. In DNA form, the CDR3 reads TGCAGTGCTATAACCTACAGGGATAGCAATCAGCCCCAGCATTTT.